This T cell receptor beta chain was identified in a study of cytomegalovirus exposure and HLA in healthy donors. Whole-study findings and limits: Several top significant clusters appeared, in a later analysis, to be linked to common viral pathogens. Analyzed later, most CMV-associated TCR beta chains appeared HLA-restricted.

On this clone: Its antigen is as yet unknown.

Use of 60 Vbeta and 13 Jbeta primers characterized the PCR. Sequencing was performed with immunoSEQ multiplex PCR; in TCRdb, only in-frame clones are kept and a portion is missing. The data hold 85,000 to 130,000 clones, with 70% to 85% observed a single time. The ends were cut back, 1 base at V and 4 bases at J, with 20 bases in the middle. CDR1 and CDR2 (germline): MGHRA, YSYEKL. The CDR3 is 17 residues long. The sample comprised PBMCs. The sequence came from a man in his 60s in good health and CMV-seronegative. V usage is TRBV4-1 and J usage is TRBJ2-7; TRBD2 might be the D (6 bases). This chain's CDR3 is CASSQGSPGSGDYEQYF. The DNA of the CDR3 is TGCGCCAGCAGCCAAGGTTCCCCTGGTAGCGGTGATTACGAGCAGTACTTC.